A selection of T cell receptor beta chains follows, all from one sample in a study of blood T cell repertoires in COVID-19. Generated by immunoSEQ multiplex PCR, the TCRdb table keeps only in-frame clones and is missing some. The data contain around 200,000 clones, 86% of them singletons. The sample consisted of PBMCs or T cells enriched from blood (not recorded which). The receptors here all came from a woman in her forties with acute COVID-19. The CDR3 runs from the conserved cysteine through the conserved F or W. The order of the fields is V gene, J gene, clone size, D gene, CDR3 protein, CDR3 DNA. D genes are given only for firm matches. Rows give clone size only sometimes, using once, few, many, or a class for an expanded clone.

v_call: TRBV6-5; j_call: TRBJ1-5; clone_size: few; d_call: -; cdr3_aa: CASSFRTAGRDQPQHF; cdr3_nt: TGTGCCAGCAGTTTCCGGACAGCCGGACGCGATCAGCCCCAGCATTTT
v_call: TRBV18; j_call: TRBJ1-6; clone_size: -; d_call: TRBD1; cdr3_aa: CASSSDRGEYSPLHF; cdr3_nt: TGTGCCAGCTCATCTGACAGGGGGGAATATTCACCCCTCCACTTT
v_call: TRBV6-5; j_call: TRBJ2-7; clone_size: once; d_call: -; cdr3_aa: CASSSFEGTGYEQYF; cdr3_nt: TGTGCCAGCAGTTCGTTCGAGGGGACTGGTTACGAGCAGTACTTC
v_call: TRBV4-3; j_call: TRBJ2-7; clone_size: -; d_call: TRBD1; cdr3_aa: CASSQEGTGGFYEQYF; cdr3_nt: TGCGCCAGCAGCCAAGAGGGGACAGGGGGTTTTTACGAGCAGTACTTC
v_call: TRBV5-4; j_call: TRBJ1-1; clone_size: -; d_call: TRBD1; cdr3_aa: CASSIWTGSEAFF; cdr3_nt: TGTGCCAGCAGCATATGGACAGGGAGTGAAGCTTTCTTT
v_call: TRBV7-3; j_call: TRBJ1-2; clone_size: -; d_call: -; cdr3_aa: CASSPGLFYGYTF; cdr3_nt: TGTGCCAGCAGCCCCGGGTTGTTCTATGGCTACACCTTC
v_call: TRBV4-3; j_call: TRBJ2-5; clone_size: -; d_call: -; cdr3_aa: CASSHLDGGPLTQYF; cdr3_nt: TGCGCCAGCAGCCACCTGGACGGGGGACCTTTGACCCAGTACTTC
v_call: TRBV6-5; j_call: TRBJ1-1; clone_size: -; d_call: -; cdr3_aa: CAIRLGGTEAFF; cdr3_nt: TGTGCCATCCGACTGGGGGGCACTGAAGCTTTCTTT
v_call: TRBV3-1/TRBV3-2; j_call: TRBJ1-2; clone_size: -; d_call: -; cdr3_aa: CASSQDWGANYGYTF; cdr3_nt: TGTGCCAGCAGCCAAGATTGGGGAGCCAACTATGGCTACACCTTC
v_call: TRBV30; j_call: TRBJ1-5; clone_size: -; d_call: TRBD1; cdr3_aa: CAWRRGQGLGQPQHF; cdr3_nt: TGTGCCTGGAGGAGGGGGCAGGGCCTCGGTCAGCCCCAGCATTTT
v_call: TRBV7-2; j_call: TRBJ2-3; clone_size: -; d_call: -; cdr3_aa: CASSFRAVASTDTQYF; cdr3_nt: TGTGCCAGCAGCTTCAGGGCAGTGGCTAGCACAGATACGCAGTATTTT
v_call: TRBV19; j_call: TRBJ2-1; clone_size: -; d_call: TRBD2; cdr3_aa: CASSPGLAGEQFF; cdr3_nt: TGTGCCAGTAGTCCGGGACTAGCCGGTGAGCAGTTCTTC
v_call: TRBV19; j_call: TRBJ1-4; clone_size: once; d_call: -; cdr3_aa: CATDWNEKLFF; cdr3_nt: TGTGCCACGGACTGGAATGAAAAACTGTTTTTT